The source of this TCR beta chain is a study of cytomegalovirus exposure and HLA in healthy donors (TCRdb year 2017). About the study as a whole: In an earlier analysis of about 560 of the donors, around 290 Gb of sequence data and 120 million or so unique TCR beta sequences from about 179 million T cells were reported. Around 320 gigabases of sequencing data and around 87 million unique TCR sequences were included in an early release covering 550 to 650 HLA-typed donors. Of the 350 to 450 genotyped donors, around 81% fell in the genetic ancestry cluster associated with self-reported Caucasian donors. The study aimed to test whether signatures of past pathogen exposure could be identified by cataloging public T cell receptors. The study used immunosequencing to profile the T cell repertoires of approximately 640 subjects and linked those repertoires to cytomegalovirus serostatus. Along with the 666-subject first cohort, a separate validation cohort of over 90 different subjects was used. High-throughput TCR immunosequencing, statistical association of individual TCRs with disease status, and machine learning were combined to predict cytomegalovirus infection status. In a later analysis, previously published TCR beta repertoires from about 670 donors were re-analyzed and high-resolution HLA genotyping was added so that TCR occurrence patterns could be studied. In the later analysis, no new phenotypic data were used to find candidate immune exposures; instead, reliance was placed on TCR beta sequences and their occurrence across donors. An earlier analysis of 500 to 750 of the donors applied high-throughput TCR beta sequencing to assess whether each TCR beta V gene segment acted as functional or pseudogenic. Donor age, sex, ethnicity and CMV serostatus were collected together with the repertoire data. Genome-wide SNP genotypes for about 65% of the 666 donors were used in a later genetic analysis, which treated that subset as a discovery cohort. Every discovery cohort repertoire had been produced on one sequencing platform. Class I and class II HLA loci were covered by the typing at four-digit resolution. The number of donors typed differed by locus, with about 629-640 for A, B, C, DRB1 and DQB1, roughly 550 for DQA1, 600 to 610 for DPA1, and under 490 for DPB1. Because of strong linkage in the cohort, five DR-DQ haplotypes were treated as single units for association and clustering. On average, over 200,000 unique TCR beta nucleotide sequences were sequenced per donor among roughly 430 genotyped donors of the cohort, with roughly 18% of those sequences being non-productive. Overall results and qualifications from the work: According to the authors, the approach could potentially be generalized to other disease states and immunological phenotypes. Presence/absence analyses assumed roughly uniform sequencing depth across donors, an assumption that may not hold. A further reported finding was that TCR beta sequences accurately predicted the HLA-A and HLA-B alleles for most subjects in the first cohort. A later analysis found that most CMV-associated TCR beta chains appeared HLA-restricted, with HLA associations seemingly driven largely by CMV exposure. Compared with equally common non-associated chains, HLA-associated TCR beta chains in a later analysis were more clonally expanded and had lower generation probabilities. CMV serostatus was the only immune exposure information available for the cohort. Most TCR sequences were observed very rarely across donors, whereas some public TCRs were present in many individuals. Some IMGT-functional V segments, including TRBV6-2 and TRBV6-3, could not be told apart with the 87-base-pair reads, so those segments were excluded. A total of 150 to 200 TCR beta chains were listed by the study as associated with cytomegalovirus. Several of the top co-occurrence clusters appeared to be linked to parvovirus B19, influenza, CMV and Epstein-Barr virus, according to a later analysis. An earlier analysis of some 560 of the donors showed that most TCR beta V segments appeared in productive rearrangements either about 87% or about 30% of the time, which broadly matched IMGT annotations. V-gene and J-gene trimming of TCR beta chains was associated with a missense DCLRE1C variant in a later genetic analysis, and the association was replicated in an independent cohort. Because counts were too low, 15 to 20 rarely observed V segments, including chromosome 9 orphons, were excluded from the earlier analysis of some 590 of the donors. The sequencing pipeline was judged likely to have produced a cluster of highly shared sequence variants as a technical artifact. Strong co-occurrence of HLA alleles, especially DR and DQ, made assigning TCR associations to individual alleles difficult. Linkage disequilibrium might explain the correlated functional status among segregating V segments, but an unknown experimental factor could not be ruled out. Because HLA typing was missing for some donors at each locus, association tests included only the typed subset. A later analysis associated around 16,000 TCR beta sequences with specific HLA alleles at a false discovery rate of 0.05. According to a later genetic analysis, donors in an Asian-associated ancestry cluster had fewer N-insertions in productive TCRs than the roughly 700-donor mean. In both the original and validation cohorts, the classifier was reported to diagnose cytomegalovirus status with high specificity and sensitivity. Only TCR beta chains were sequenced in this cohort, and the absence of alpha or paired-chain data limited detectable features. In a later analysis, the rate of TCR association differed among HLA loci, with DRB1 alleles having the most associated TCRs and HLA-C alleles having the fewest. In vitro tests confirmed that three of the cytomegalovirus-associated TCR beta chains recognize cytomegalovirus antigens.

Comment on this clone: The clone's antigen remains unknown. The record has no base qualities; no much larger clone is one base away.

To prepare the library, the immunoSEQ multiplex PCR assay was applied. For the multiplex PCR, a mixture combining 60 forward primers for TCR Vbeta segments and 13 reverse primers for TCR Jbeta segments was used. The CDR3 region of rearranged TCR beta genes was amplified from genomic DNA by a multiplex PCR assay. The Illumina HiSeq System was used to sequence the amplified TCR beta libraries as 87-base-pair reads. As for how the authors treated the data: Across the 500 to 850 repertoires, a later analysis counted roughly 84 million unique TCR beta chains, around 10 million of which were shared by at least two donors. To remove PCR and sequencing errors, raw reads were error-corrected and collapsed into unique sequences using a nearest-neighbor algorithm that merged closely related sequences. Alignment of CDR3 sequences to IMGT reference sequences was used to assign V, D and J gene segments. For a sequence to be retained, a match of at least six nucleotides to both a V gene segment and a J gene segment was required. Rearrangements were classified as productive when the CDR3 lacked stop codons and remained in frame with V and J, and all other rearrangements were classified as non-productive. CDR3 was defined according to IMGT convention as the region running from the second conserved V-encoded cysteine to the conserved J-encoded phenylalanine. The earlier analysis of 550 to 650 of the donors excluded any sequence lacking an unambiguous match to a single V gene segment. An earlier analysis of over 450 of the donors classified V segments as functional when productive rearrangements were above 56.7% and as segregating when the standard deviation between donors was above 5%. A statistical classification framework was built to diagnose cytomegalovirus status from the catalog of TCR beta chain sequences. A later analysis assigned V and J genes by comparing TCR nucleotide sequences with IMGT/GENE-DB human TR gene sequences. A later analysis assigned CDR3 sequences and most-parsimonious VDJ recombination scenarios with the TCRdist pipeline. A later analysis defined each TCR beta chain by its CDR3 amino acid sequence plus V-gene family, and excluded reads lacking a unique V-gene family. As a way to deal with suspected cross-contamination and a sequencing artifact, a later analysis dropped over 550 nucleotide sequences that were highly shared and had low generation probability. For each public chain, a later analysis derived a clonal expansion index from normalized ranks of inferred template counts within each repertoire. Generation probabilities in a later analysis came from a VDJ recombination model fitted to out-of-frame rearrangements, and those results were checked against IGoR. In a later analysis, TCR-TCR, TCR-HLA and TCR-CMV co-occurrence was scored with hypergeometric tests, and a repertoire-size bias correction was applied to TCR pairs. In a later analysis, false discovery rates were estimated by permuting HLA or CMV assignments 20 times. In a later analysis, co-occurring TCRs were grouped with DBSCAN, and TCRdist sequence similarity was added when clustering was performed within HLA-allele-positive subsets. Repertoires with fewer than 30,000 or more than 120,000 public chains, plus five repertoires with anomalous nucleotide sharing, were excluded from co-occurrence clustering. As stored in TCRdb, this immuneACCESS dataset retains in-frame rearrangements with V and J assigned. A fraction of the clones does not appear; measured against another copy, unresolved V genes explain less than half of the discrepancy, and the remainder lacks a known reason. D and trimming were read from the DNA, whereas the V and J calls and clone size are those reported in that table. The sample table contains 130,000 to 150,000 clones; only one count was recorded for 78% of them. Of the sample, 2.5% to 3% is held by the ten largest clones.

The CDR3, from cysteine to phenylalanine, totals 13 residues. Only the CDR3 part of the read is kept: 39 bases, read in frame from the first base. Looking up the germline V gene (reference sequence) yields CDR1 MNHEY and CDR2 SMNVEV. V is pruned by 5 bases and J by 9 bases, leaving 7 bases of the junction without a gene match. The cohort comprised fewer than 700 healthy bone marrow donors. All cohort members were sampled while nominally healthy, although unrecorded immune exposures were likely present. The donor tested CMV seronegative and was one of the 352 seronegative cohort members. A peripheral blood sample was collected from each donor, and TCR beta sequencing was performed on peripheral blood mononuclear cells. Genomic DNA extraction from the blood cell samples was performed with the Qiagen DNeasy Blood Extraction Kit.

This sequence was found in a female donor in good health and CMV-seronegative. Sequencing was carried out using PBMCs. The V and J segments used are TRBV27 and TRBJ2-1, and 7 junction bases match TRBD1. The nucleotide sequence reads TGTGCCAGCAGTACGACAGGGTTGACTGAGCAGTTCTTC. Its protein reads: CASSTTGLTEQFF.